This TCR beta chain emerged from a study of T cell changes during pregnancy in multiple sclerosis. Clones were sequenced by immunoSEQ multiplex PCR, and TCRdb holds only the in-frame ones, with some missing. The table lists about 34,000 clones, 90% of them singletons. Trimming took 4 bases from V and 1 from J, leaving 19 bases between them. CDR3 size: 17 residues. The germline CDR1 and CDR2 sequences are LNHDA and SQIVND (reference sequence). The TCR originated in a female donor with multiple sclerosis, enrolled in a pregnancy study. V is TRBV19 and J is TRBJ1-1; D is perhaps TRBD1 (5 bases). The source was CD8+ T cells from peripheral blood mononuclear cells, collected in the second trimester of pregnancy. As DNA, the CDR3 is TGTGCCAGTAGTACTCTGGTGGGGGGTCGGGGGAACACTGAAGCTTTCTTT. Its protein is CASSTLVGGRGNTEAFF.